One and the same sample provided the 29 T cell receptor beta chains below, sequenced in a study of T cell changes during pregnancy in multiple sclerosis. Measured with immunoSEQ multiplex PCR; TCRdb has only the in-frame clones, and not every one. The sample contains about 21,000 clones, less than 95% of which appear only once. This sample comprised CD4+ T cells from peripheral blood mononuclear cells, obtained in the third trimester of pregnancy. The receptors stem from a female donor with multiple sclerosis, enrolled in a pregnancy study.

The gene calls are TRBV19 and TRBJ2-7, with 9 nucleotides matching TRBD1. With V trimmed by 4 bases and J by 3 bases, 7 bases remained unmatched. This CDR3 is built from 15 residues. Germline lookup yields CDR1 LNHDA and CDR2 SQIVND (reference sequence). The CDR3 bases are TGTGCCAGTAGTAGCACAGGGGGCGAAAGCTACGAGCAGTACTTC. Translated: CASSSTGGESYEQYF.

The rearrangement links TRBV19 to TRBJ1-6; D gene uncertain. This CDR3 spans 15 amino acids. CDR1 LNHDA and CDR2 SQIVND come from the germline V gene (reference sequence). Trimming shortened V by 6 bases and J by 4 bases, and 13 bases separated the two germline ends. In DNA, the CDR3 is TGTGCCAGTAGCGGATCATCAGGATATAATTCACCCCTCCACTTT. Translation gives CASSGSSGYNSPLHF.

Regarding this clone: The junction departs from the called germline gene at one end, perhaps through a read error. V and J are TRBV7-7 and TRBJ2-5, with 7 bases fitting TRBD1. The CDR3 covers 14 residues. The germline CDR1 and CDR2 sequences are SSHAT and FNYEAQ (reference sequence). The CDR3, as DNA: TGTGCTAGCAGCCCCGGACAGGTCATCGGGACCCAGTACTTC. Translation gives CASSPGQVIGTQYF.

The chain is built from TRBV10-3 and TRBJ1-3; D is uncertain. The V end was cut by 2 bases, the J end by 6 bases, with 5 bases between. The germline CDR1 and CDR2 sequences are ENHRY and SYGVKD. The CDR3 length is 12 residues. CDR3 residues: CAISERENTIYF. In DNA form, the CDR3 reads TGTGCCATCAGTGAGCGGGAAAACACCATATATTTT.

The chain couples TRBV28 to TRBJ1-4; D not resolved. CDR1 is MDHEN and CDR2 is SYDVKM in the germline V gene. V lost 3 bases to trimming and J lost 0 bases, with 8 bases between them. This CDR3 has 15 residues. CDR3 coding DNA: TGTGCCAGCAGTTTGCCAGATCCAACTAATGAAAAACTGTTTTTT. It translates to CASSLPDPTNEKLFF.

This chain joins TRBV5-1 and TRBJ2-5, with 8 bases identical to TRBD1. The CDR3 is 15 amino acids. Per the germline V gene, CDR1 is SGHRS and CDR2 is YFSETQ. Trimming cost V 1 base and J 5 bases; bases outside gene matches: 7. The CDR3 region has the DNA TGCGCCAGCAGCTTGCTAACCAGGGGGCTGGAGACCCAGTACTTC. Its translation is CASSLLTRGLETQYF.

The chain joins TRBV19 to TRBJ1-5, with TRBD1 identical over 12 bases. Looked up from germline, CDR1 is LNHDA and CDR2 is SQIVND (reference sequence). The CDR3 runs to 16 residues. The ends lost 5 bases at V and 1 base at J; junction bases unmatched: 3. CDR3 region: CASSGGQGASNQPQHF. CDR3 sequence (DNA): TGTGCCAGTAGTGGGGGACAGGGGGCGAGCAATCAGCCCCAGCATTTT.

The gene calls are TRBV10-1 and TRBJ2-7, with 7 bases that match TRBD2. The CDR3 has 13 amino acids. After removal of 8 bases from V and 5 bases from J, the junction contained 9 bases not matched to a gene. Germline V gene lookup returns CDR1 WNHNN and CDR2 SYGVQD (reference sequence). This CDR3 reads CASRRGDLDEQYF. Written as DNA, the CDR3 is TGCGCCAGCCGCCGGGGGGATCTGGACGAGCAGTACTTC.

This clone was detected only a few times. V is TRBV5-3 and J is TRBJ1-1; D not certain. TRBV5-3 is an ORF, with its function uncertain. V shed 0 bases and J shed 1 base, with 4 bases lying between them. This CDR3 comprises 13 residues. CDR3 DNA sequence: TGTGCCAGAAGCTTGGCCAGGAACACTGAAGCTTTCTTT. Residues: CARSLARNTEAFF.

V is TRBV5-4 and J is TRBJ2-1, with a tentative D call TRBD2 (7 bases). There are 15 residues in the CDR3. V gave up 4 bases and J gave up 9 bases, with 20 bases separating them. Per germline, CDR1 SGHNT and CDR2 YYREEE (reference sequence). CDR3 in amino acids: CASSIRGARNAEQFF. CDR3 sequence (DNA): TGTGCCAGCAGCATACGGGGGGCCCGAAATGCTGAGCAGTTCTTC.

The chain has TRBV27 and TRBJ2-1; 9 bases map to TRBD2. V dropped 3 bases and J dropped 7; count of bases not matched to a gene: 10. The CDR3 is 16 residues long. The germline gives CDR1 MNHEY, CDR2 SMNVEV (reference sequence). The CDR3 DNA reads TGTGCCAGCAGTTTCTTCTGGCGGGGGGGCTTTAATGAGCAGTTCTTC. Its protein is CASSFFWRGGFNEQFF.

This clone was recorded once. The chain carries TRBV2 and TRBJ2-2; 7 nucleotides match TRBD1. The CDR3 runs 14 residues. Trimming took 4 bases from V and 3 from J; bases not matched to a gene: 2. The germline V gene encodes CDR1 SNHLY and CDR2 FYNNEI. The CDR3 nucleotides are TGTGCCAGCAGTGGACAGGGAGACACCGGGGAGCTGTTTTTT. Protein: CASSGQGDTGELFF.

The chain employs TRBV4-3 and TRBJ2-3; 9 nucleotides match TRBD2. Per the germline V gene, CDR1 is LGHNA and CDR2 is YSLEER. J lost 6 bases, V lost 4 bases, and 14 bases had no gene match. This CDR3 is 17 amino acids long. The CDR3 DNA sequence: TGCGCCAGCAGCCCGATGATTAGCGGGGGTCCGGGGGATACGCAGTATTTT. This gives the protein CASSPMISGGPGDTQYF.

The chain has TRBV2 and TRBJ1-6, with TRBD1 identical over 8 bases. The CDR3 has 15 residues. The V gene end was trimmed by 0 bases and the J gene end by 14 bases; junction bases not matched to a gene: 9. Germline V gene sequence: CDR1 SNHLY, CDR2 FYNNEI. CDR3 DNA: TGTGCCAGCAGTGAAGCGCTTAACAGGGGGAGAACCCTCCACTTT. This translates into CASSEALNRGRTLHF.

The chain joins TRBV19 to TRBJ2-7; TRBD1 agrees at 7 bases. Germline values: CDR1 LNHDA, CDR2 SQIVND (reference sequence). The trim removed 5 bases at V and 5 bases at J, leaving 0 bases unmatched. The CDR3 covers 11 residues. The CDR3 coding sequence is TGTGCCAGTAGTGACAGGGACGAGCAGTACTTC. Translation gives CASSDRDEQYF.

The chain joins TRBV5-1 to TRBJ2-5, with TRBD1 as a possible D gene (6 bases). Germline V gene data show CDR1 as SGHRS and CDR2 as YFSETQ. V dropped 4 bases and J dropped 4 bases, with 11 bases sitting between them. The CDR3 loop spans 13 amino acids. As DNA, the CDR3 is TGCGCCAGCAGCCCAAACAGGGTAGAGACCCAGTACTTC. It specifies CASSPNRVETQYF. Full variable domain (missing parts from reference TRBV5-1 and TRBJ2-5): KAGVTQTPRYLIKTRGQQVTLSCSPISGHRSVSWYQQTPGQGLQFLFEYFSETQRNKGNFPGRFSGRQFSNSRSEMNVSTLELGDSALYLCASSPNRVETQYFGPGTRLLVL.

The chain couples TRBV5-1 to TRBJ2-7, with D possibly being TRBD2 (5 bases). This CDR3 is 15 amino acids long. V was shortened by 0 bases and J by 4 bases, with 14 bases between the two germline ends. Germline CDR1 reads SGHRS; CDR2 reads YFSETQ. The CDR3 nucleotides read TGCGCCAGCAGCTTGGGAGCAGGCCCGGGGTACGAGCAGTACTTC. The encoded protein is CASSLGAGPGYEQYF.

This chain uses TRBV21-1 with TRBJ2-5; the table's TRBD2 call for D was not verified on the DNA. TRBV21-1 is a listed pseudogene. The CDR3 runs to 15 residues. The CDR3: CACPTSGGTQETQYF. CDR3 coding DNA: TGTGCCTGCCCGACTAGCGGGGGAACCCAAGAGACCCAGTACTTC.

This clone has a single count. The chain has TRBV28 and TRBJ2-7; possibly TRBD2 for D (5 bases). Trimming shortened V by 6 bases and J by 0 bases, and 9 bases separated the two germline ends. Germline V gives CDR1 MDHEN, CDR2 SYDVKM. The CDR3 runs 13 residues. Here the CDR3 reads CASSPGSSYEQYF. The CDR3 DNA sequence: TGTGCCAGCAGCCCGGGGAGCTCCTACGAGCAGTACTTC. Looking up the rest from reference TRBV28 and TRBJ2-7 gives the full variable domain: DVKVTQSSRYLVKRTGEKVFLECVQDMDHENMFWYRQDPGLGLRLIYFSYDVKMKEKGDIPEGYSVSREKKERFSLILESASTNQTSMYLCASSPGSSYEQYFGPGTRLTVT.

The V call is TRBV11-3, the J call TRBJ2-3, with 11 bases matching TRBD1. This CDR3 has 16 amino acids. CDR1 is SGHNT and CDR2 is YENEEA in the germline V gene. V lost 5 bases to trimming and J lost 5 bases; unmatched junction nucleotides: 9. The CDR3 sequence is CASSQTPGQGEDTQYF. As DNA, the CDR3 is TGTGCCAGCAGCCAGACGCCGGGACAGGGGGAAGATACGCAGTATTTT.

V usage is TRBV15 and J usage is TRBJ2-7; no clear D. Trimming cost V 0 bases and J 2 bases, with 5 bases left between them. CDR3 length: 13 residues. Germline CDR1 reads LNHNV; CDR2 reads YYDKDF (reference sequence). This CDR3 is CATSRDSTYEQYF. The CDR3 DNA reads as TGTGCCACCAGCAGAGATTCAACCTACGAGCAGTACTTC.

V usage is TRBV5-4 and J usage is TRBJ1-1; 8 bases line up with TRBD1. J was trimmed by 4 bases and V by 4 bases; bases with no gene match: 6. CDR3 length equals 14 residues. Germline loops: CDR1 SGHNT, CDR2 YYREEE (reference sequence). The CDR3 reads CASSATGASTEAFF. CDR3 in DNA: TGTGCCAGCAGCGCGACAGGGGCCAGCACTGAAGCTTTCTTT.

V and J are TRBV7-2 and TRBJ2-3, with a tentative D call TRBD1 (5 bases). Per germline, CDR1 SGHTA and CDR2 FQGNSA. The CDR3 loop spans 15 amino acids. Deletions cut 1 base from V and 4 bases from J, with 12 bases between. As DNA, the CDR3 is TGTGCCAGCAGCTTAGACAGGATGGGGCCAGATACGCAGTATTTT. Protein sequence: CASSLDRMGPDTQYF.

The chain has TRBV5-1 and TRBJ2-5; 9 nucleotides match TRBD1. After removal of 4 bases from V and 4 bases from J, the junction contained 8 bases not matched to a gene. CDR1 SGHRS and CDR2 YFSETQ come from the germline V gene. This CDR3 spans 15 amino acids. CDR3: CASSEDGTGSETQYF. For the CDR3, the DNA is TGCGCCAGCAGCGAGGACGGGACAGGGTCAGAGACCCAGTACTTC.

The chain links TRBV7-8 to TRBJ2-1; 9 bases line up with TRBD2. Germline loops: CDR1 SGHVS, CDR2 FQNEAQ. The CDR3 runs to 14 residues. V lost 5 bases, J lost 7 bases, and 6 bases stayed unmatched. The CDR3 nucleotides read TGTGCCAGCAGCAAAGGAAGCGGGGGGAATGAGCAGTTCTTC. It yields the protein CASSKGSGGNEQFF.

This chain joins TRBV29-1 and TRBJ1-1; D perhaps matches TRBD1 (6 bases). Germline V gene data show CDR1 as SQVTM and CDR2 as ANQGSEA. V was cut by 8 bases and J by 4 bases, with 14 bases left in between. The CDR3 loop spans 12 amino acids. The CDR3 protein is CSSRGMGTEAFF. In nucleotides, the CDR3 is TGCAGCTCAAGGGGGATGGGCACTGAAGCTTTCTTT.

V usage is TRBV5-8 and J usage is TRBJ2-2; 10 positions match TRBD2. Germline CDR1 and CDR2: SGHTS and YDEGEE. With V trimmed by 0 bases and J by 4 bases, 0 bases remained unmatched. The CDR3 is 15 residues long. The CDR3 here is CASSLASGGTGELFF. The CDR3 DNA sequence: TGTGCCAGCAGCTTGGCTAGCGGGGGCACCGGGGAGCTGTTTTTT.

The chain links TRBV29-1 to TRBJ2-3; D may be TRBD2 (6 bases). The germline V and J ends were trimmed by 5 bases and 3 bases, with 18 bases remaining between them. CDR3 length: 15 residues. Germline V lookup: CDR1 SQVTM, CDR2 ANQGSEA. The CDR3 region has the DNA TGCAGCGTTCTCCCTTCCGGGGGTGGGACAGATACGCAGTATTTT. Amino acid sequence: CSVLPSGGGTDTQYF.

The V gene is TRBV7-2, the J gene TRBJ2-3; possibly TRBD1 for D (5 bases). Germline V CDR1 and CDR2: SGHTA, FQGNSA. Deletions cut 5 bases from V and 8 bases from J, with 11 bases between. This CDR3 is built from 12 residues. In DNA, the CDR3 is TGTGCCAGCAGCCCTGGACAAATTACGCAGTATTTT. Translating it yields CASSPGQITQYF.